These 26 T cell receptor beta chains originate from one sample sequenced in a study of breast tumors, draining lymph nodes, adjacent tissues. TCRdb ran MiXCR on the multiplex PCR reads and lists one entry per CDR3 protein. The sample contains roughly 130,000 distinct CDR3 sequences, just under 20% of which appear only once. Samples came from axillary lymph nodes draining the breast cancer. The sequenced material came from axillary lymph node tissue. The receptors were sampled from a female donor with breast cancer. Some clones in this sample may be carry-over from other donors' samples.

This clonotype was counted many times. This sequence joins TRBV15 and TRBJ2-1; 9 bases line up with TRBD2. With 1 base clipped from V and 4 bases from J, the junction kept 8 bases outside the gene matches. The germline V gene has CDR1 LNHNV and CDR2 YYDKDF (reference sequence). The length of the CDR3 is 17 residues. The CDR3 region has the DNA TGTGCCACCAGCAGAGGTCCCTCTAGCGGGGTATACAATGAGCAGTTCTTC. Translation gives CATSRGPSSGVYNEQFF.

This clonotype was seen only a few times. This sequence joins TRBV27 and TRBJ2-7; D ambiguous. The CDR3 length is 14 residues. The germline V gene encodes CDR1 MNHEY and CDR2 SMNVEV (reference sequence). V gave up 3 bases and J gave up 0 bases, with 9 bases separating them. The CDR3 nucleotides are TGTGCCAGCAGTTTCGGCGTGACCTCCTACGAGCAGTACTTC. This sequence encodes CASSFGVTSYEQYF.

In its sample, this clonotype was seen many times. V gene TRBV29-1 combines with J gene TRBJ1-2, with unresolved D. Trimming removed 1 base at V and 9 bases at J, with 12 bases between. Per the germline V gene, CDR1 is SQVTM and CDR2 is ANQGSEA. The CDR3 is made up of 12 amino acids. The CDR3 here is CSVEAGTVRYTF. The DNA for the CDR3 is TGCAGCGTTGAAGCGGGCACAGTTCGCTACACCTTC.

This clonotype was observed a single time. The chain couples TRBV20-1 to TRBJ2-3, with D perhaps TRBD1 or TRBD2 (5 bases each). This CDR3 region has 13 residues. In germline, CDR1 is DFQATT, CDR2 SNEGSKA (reference sequence). V lost 3 bases to trimming and J lost 5 bases, with 12 bases between them. The CDR3: CSASGPGRDTQYF. The CDR3 DNA sequence: TGCAGTGCTAGTGGGCCGGGGCGAGATACGCAGTATTTT.

This clonotype was counted at least ten times. The chain combines TRBV19 with TRBJ1-5; tentative D call: TRBD1 (5 bases). CDR3 length: 17 amino acids. Trimming shortened V by 4 bases and J by 0 bases, and 16 bases separated the two germline ends. Germline CDR1 is LNHDA and CDR2 is SQIVND (reference sequence). In DNA form, the CDR3 reads TGTGCCAGTAGTAGGTTAGGGACGGAAAATAGCAATCAGCCCCAGCATTTT. Translating it yields CASSRLGTENSNQPQHF.

The chain links TRBV7-9 to TRBJ2-5, with D perhaps matching TRBD1 (5 bases). The CDR3 contains 14 residues. With 8 bases removed from V and 5 bases from J, the gap between germline ends came to 18 bases. Germline V gene sequence: CDR1 SEHNR, CDR2 FQNEAQ (reference sequence). The CDR3 DNA reads as TGTGCCAGCCAAGGGAAGGGGCCAAGGGAGACCCAGTACTTC. Protein: CASQGKGPRETQYF.

The CDR3 coding sequence is TGTGCCAGCAGCTTGGGTCTTCAGGAGCAGTTCTTC. This encodes CASSLGLQEQFF. This rearrangement joins TRBV5-6 to TRBJ2-1; D is unclear. The CDR3 totals 12 residues. Germline values: CDR1 SGHDT, CDR2 YYEEEE. V lost 0 bases to trimming and J lost 10 bases, with 8 bases between them. Full variable domain (rest looked up from reference TRBV5-6 and TRBJ2-1): DAGVTQSPTHLIKTRGQQVTLRCSPKSGHDTVSWYQQALGQGPQFIFQYYEEEERQRGNFPDRFSGHQFPNYSSELNVNALLLGDSALYLCASSLGLQEQFFGPGTRLTVL.

This clonotype was counted at least ten times. DNA of the CDR3: TGTGCCAGCAGAACCTACAGGCGGCCCGGGGAGCTGTTTTTT. It is translated as CASRTYRRPGELFF. This chain uses TRBV12-3 or TRBV12-4 with TRBJ2-2, with D tentatively TRBD1 (5 bases). This CDR3 has 14 amino acids. V shed 6 bases and J shed 6 bases, with 14 bases lying between them.

This clonotype was counted ten times or more. V and J are TRBV6-2 or TRBV6-3 and TRBJ2-5, with 8 bases matching TRBD2. Germline assignment: CDR1 MNHEY and CDR2 SVGEGT. Trimming took 2 bases from V and 2 from J; bases not matched to a gene: 4. CDR3 size: 15 residues. In DNA form, the CDR3 reads TGTGCCAGCAGTTACCGAGGACTAGCTCAAGAGACCCAGTACTTC. Translated: CASSYRGLAQETQYF.

Note on this clonotype: A much larger clone is a single base away; this may be a read error. The rearrangement uses TRBV20-1 and TRBJ2-7; 9 bases are a match to TRBD1. Germline V gene data show CDR1 as DFQATT and CDR2 as SNEGSKA (reference sequence). The CDR3 length is 15 residues. J was trimmed by 3 bases and V by 3 bases; bases with no gene match: 9. The CDR3 DNA is TGCAGTGCTAGCAGATCGGGGGGACAGGGCTACGAGCAGTACTTC. Amino acid sequence: CSASRSGGQGYEQYF.

This clonotype was observed a handful of times. The chain joins TRBV2 to TRBJ2-7; D might be TRBD1 (6 bases). V gave up 6 bases and J gave up 3 bases, with 15 bases separating them. The CDR3 length is 14 residues. CDR1 and CDR2 (germline): SNHLY, FYNNEI. The CDR3 coding sequence is TGTGCCAGCAGGGCCCCGGGACAAAACTACGAGCAGTACTTC. Amino acid sequence: CASRAPGQNYEQYF.

This clonotype was seen ten or more times. V gene TRBV20-1 combines with J gene TRBJ2-3; 9 bases align to TRBD2. Per germline, CDR1 DFQATT and CDR2 SNEGSKA (reference sequence). The J segment lost 0 bases and the V segment lost 2 bases, leaving 0 bases of the junction unmatched. The CDR3 runs 14 residues. CDR3 coding DNA: TGCAGTGCTAGAAGCGGGAGGAGCACAGATACGCAGTATTTT. Translation gives CSARSGRSTDTQYF.

This clonotype was detected many times. The chain carries TRBV20-1 and TRBJ2-7; TRBD2 matches at 12 bases. V trimming: 2 bases; J trimming: 3 bases; junction bases outside the gene matches: 5. The CDR3 contains 15 residues. CDR1 and CDR2 from the germline V gene are DFQATT and SNEGSKA (reference sequence). The CDR3 protein is CSARRASGGDYEQYF. The DNA for the CDR3 is TGCAGTGCTAGACGGGCTAGCGGGGGGGACTACGAGCAGTACTTC.

This clonotype was detected ten times or more. The rearrangement uses TRBV20-1 and TRBJ2-5; 7 bases agree with TRBD2. This CDR3 is 16 amino acids long. Per germline, CDR1 DFQATT and CDR2 SNEGSKA (reference sequence). Unmatched junction bases numbered 12, after V lost 4 bases and J lost 1 base. The CDR3 nucleotides read TGCAGTGCTAACCCGACTAGCCGAAGGATCCAAGAGACCCAGTACTTC. Translated, it gives CSANPTSRRIQETQYF.

This clonotype was seen repeatedly, ten times or more. The rearrangement joins TRBV5-1 to TRBJ2-2; TRBD1 is a possible D gene (5 bases). Trimming took 1 base from V and 7 from J, leaving 11 bases between them. Germline V gene lookup returns CDR1 SGHRS and CDR2 YFSETQ. The CDR3 has 14 residues. The CDR3 loop reads CASSLWGGFGELFF. The CDR3 DNA follows: TGCGCCAGCAGCTTGTGGGGCGGCTTCGGGGAGCTGTTTTTT.

This clonotype was counted many times. J is TRBJ2-5 and V is TRBV7-8; D remains ambiguous. CDR3 length equals 14 residues. The germline V and J ends were trimmed by 1 base and 3 bases, with 9 bases remaining between them. The germline V gene has CDR1 SGHVS and CDR2 FQNEAQ. The CDR3 bases are TGTGCCAGCAGCTTAGTGGAGACCGAAGAGACCCAGTACTTC. Translating gives CASSLVETEETQYF.

In its sample, this clonotype was seen many times. J is TRBJ2-1 and V is TRBV20-1, with D tentatively TRBD1 or TRBD2 (7 bases each). V lost 4 bases and J lost 8, with 21 bases in between. Germline lookup yields CDR1 DFQATT and CDR2 SNEGSKA (reference sequence). The length of the CDR3 is 15 residues. The CDR3: CSANLFGRGGDEQFF. CDR3 in DNA: TGCAGTGCTAATCTATTCGGCAGGGGGGGCGATGAGCAGTTCTTC.

This sequence joins TRBV29-1 and TRBJ2-7, with TRBD2 matching 7 bases. With 3 bases clipped from V and 6 bases from J, the junction kept 8 bases outside the gene matches. CDR1 is SQVTM and CDR2 is ANQGSEA in the germline V gene. The CDR3 has 13 amino acids. The CDR3 region has the DNA TGCAGCGTTGAGGGGGGGTCAGTAATCGAGCAGTACTTC. This encodes CSVEGGSVIEQYF.

This clonotype was counted many times. CDR3 protein: CASSPSENSYEQYF. DNA of the CDR3: TGTGCCAGTAGTCCTAGTGAAAACTCCTACGAGCAGTACTTC. The genes are TRBV19 and TRBJ2-7, with D unresolved. Germline loops: CDR1 LNHDA, CDR2 SQIVND (reference sequence). V was trimmed by 5 bases and J by 0 bases, leaving 11 bases between them. This CDR3 has 14 residues.

There are many counts of this clonotype. The J gene is TRBJ1-2, the V gene TRBV6-5; D is undetermined. There are 15 residues in the CDR3. Germline values: CDR1 MNHEY, CDR2 SVGAGI. Trimming removed 0 bases at V and 7 bases at J, with 15 bases between. CDR3 loop: CASSYSKLGMGGYTF. CDR3 sequence (DNA): TGTGCCAGCAGTTACTCGAAATTAGGAATGGGTGGCTACACCTTC.

This clonotype came up many times. The genes are TRBV9 and TRBJ2-5; D may correspond to TRBD1 or TRBD2 (5 bases each). Germline V gene sequence: CDR1 SGDLS, CDR2 YYNGEE. V lost 4 bases and J 0 bases, leaving 13 bases between the germline ends. The CDR3 covers 15 residues. DNA for the CDR3: TGTGCCAGCAGCTGCGAGGGACCGGACCAAGAGACCCAGTACTTC. The encoded protein is CASSCEGPDQETQYF. The complete variable domain, with remaining parts taken from reference TRBV9 and TRBJ2-5, reads DSGVTQTPKHLITATGQRVTLRCSPRSGDLSVYWYQQSLDQGLQFLIQYYNGEERAKGNILERFSAQQFPDLHSELNLSSLELGDSALYFCASSCEGPDQETQYFGPGTRLLVL.

This clonotype was counted between two and nine times. One base away lies a much larger clone, so this may be a sequencing read error. The chain is built from TRBV7-9 and TRBJ2-3; no firm D call. Per the germline V gene, CDR1 is SEHNR and CDR2 is FQNEAQ (reference sequence). This CDR3 region has 13 residues. The CDR3 loop reads CAGSSQLADTQYF. CDR3 sequence (DNA): TGTGCCGGCAGCTCCCAGCTGGCAGATACGCAGTATTTT.

About this clonotype: This sequence may be a read error, since a much larger clone differs from it by one base. The chain couples TRBV6-1 to TRBJ2-5, with 11 bases that match TRBD2. Germline CDR1 reads MNHNS; CDR2 reads SASEGT. The CDR3 length is 15 residues. The trim removed 6 bases at V and 9 bases at J, leaving 12 bases unmatched. The CDR3: CASRVLAGEGEAQYF. CDR3 DNA sequence: TGTGCCAGCAGGGTACTAGCGGGAGAAGGGGAGGCCCAGTACTTC.

DNA for the CDR3: TGTGCCAGCTCCACCTTTCAGCGCTACGAGCAGTACTTC. Its protein product is CASSTFQRYEQYF. This chain joins TRBV28 and TRBJ2-7; D uncertain. The germline V and J ends were trimmed by 8 bases and 3 bases, with 14 bases remaining between them. Germline V gene lookup returns CDR1 MDHEN and CDR2 SYDVKM. The CDR3 covers 13 residues.

This clonotype was detected ten times or more. The V gene is TRBV2, the J gene TRBJ1-3; 9 bases map to TRBD1. J lost 4 bases, V lost 5 bases, and 6 bases had no gene match. CDR1 SNHLY and CDR2 FYNNEI come from the germline V gene. The CDR3 is made up of 15 amino acids. CDR3 protein: CASSIQGAPGNTIYF. Here the CDR3 DNA reads TGTGCCAGCAGTATACAGGGGGCTCCGGGAAACACCATATATTTT.

The table lists this clonotype with many counts. This chain's CDR3 is CASSWRGSNEQFF. The CDR3 nucleotides read TGTGCCAGCAGCTGGAGGGGGAGTAATGAGCAGTTCTTC. The V and J genes are TRBV11-3 and TRBJ2-1; D possibly uses TRBD1 or TRBD2 (6 bases each). This CDR3 contains 13 residues. From germline, CDR1 is SGHNT and CDR2 YENEEA. V was pared by 4 bases and J by 7 bases, with 11 bases between.